What follows is one T cell receptor (beta chain) and its context. Trimming cost V 0 bases and J 6 bases; bases outside gene matches: 9. Germline values: CDR1 MGHDK, CDR2 SYGVNS. The CDR3 extends over 17 amino acids. The sample is drawn from a study of T cell changes during pregnancy in multiple sclerosis. Here immunoSEQ multiplex PCR was the method, and the copy in TCRdb shows in-frame clones only, minus some. This repertoire shows approximately 84,000 clones, less than 95% found once; its top ten account for 2.5%. This sequence originates from a female donor with multiple sclerosis, enrolled in a pregnancy study. The specimen comprised peripheral blood, sampled in the third trimester of pregnancy. V and J are TRBV25-1 and TRBJ2-1; 9 bases are a match to TRBD1. CDR3 region: CASSEYFGGTGRNEQFF. CDR3 DNA: TGTGCCAGCAGTGAATATTTTGGCGGGACAGGGCGCAATGAGCAGTTCTTC.